This TCR beta chain was recovered during a study of cytomegalovirus exposure and HLA in healthy donors (dated by TCRdb to about 2017). In terms of the full investigation: According to an earlier analysis of around 600 of the donors, about 179 million T cells yielded approximately 120 million unique TCR beta sequences and 276 Gb of sequence data. An early release that covered roughly 600 HLA-typed donors contained approximately 300 gigabases of sequencing data and 85 million to 100 million unique TCR sequences. Among the roughly 400 genotyped donors, around 81% belonged to the genetic ancestry cluster associated with self-reported Caucasian donors. The study aimed to test whether cataloging public T cell receptors could reveal signatures of past pathogen exposure. The study used immunosequencing to profile the T cell repertoires of approximately 640 subjects and linked those repertoires to cytomegalovirus serostatus. A separate validation cohort of roughly 120 different subjects was used in addition to the 666-subject first cohort. High-throughput TCR immunosequencing, statistical association of individual TCRs with disease status, and machine learning were combined to predict cytomegalovirus infection status. To study patterns of TCR occurrence, a later analysis re-analyzed previously published TCR beta repertoires from 500 to 850 donors and added high-resolution HLA genotyping. Rather than using new phenotypic data, the later analysis identified candidate immune exposures from TCR beta sequences and from how often those sequences occurred across donors. An earlier analysis of several hundred of the donors applied high-throughput TCR beta sequencing to assess whether each TCR beta V gene segment acted as functional or pseudogenic. Donor age, sex, ethnicity and CMV serostatus were compiled alongside the repertoire data. In a later genetic analysis, genome-wide SNP genotypes for about three fifths of the roughly 670 donors were used, and that subset was treated as a discovery cohort. Every repertoire in the discovery cohort had been generated on one and the same sequencing platform. Class I and class II HLA loci were covered by the typing at four-digit resolution. The number of donors typed differed by locus, with 629-630 for A, B, C, DRB1 and DQB1, 522 for DQA1, over 600 for DPA1, and roughly 450 for DPB1. Roughly five DR-DQ haplotypes were handled as single units for association and clustering because linkage in the cohort was strong. On average, roughly 250,000 unique TCR beta nucleotide sequences were sequenced per donor among 350 to 400 genotyped donors of the cohort, with roughly 18% of those sequences being non-productive. Overall study results and their limits: The sequencing pipeline was judged likely to have produced a cluster of highly shared sequence variants as a technical artifact. A further reported finding was that TCR beta sequences accurately predicted the HLA-A and HLA-B alleles for most subjects in the first cohort. In a later genetic analysis, fewer N-insertions in productive TCRs were reported among donors in an Asian-associated ancestry cluster than the approximately 670-donor mean. Some IMGT-functional V segments, including TRBV6-2 and TRBV6-3, could not be told apart with the 87-base-pair reads, so those segments were excluded. Only TCR beta chains were sequenced in this cohort, and the absence of alpha or paired-chain data limited detectable features. CMV serostatus was the only immune exposure information available for the cohort. The study listed 170 or so TCR beta chains as associated with cytomegalovirus. A later analysis associated 15,000 to 20,000 TCR beta sequences with specific HLA alleles at a false discovery rate of 0.05. Broadly in line with IMGT annotations, most TCR beta V segments showed up in productive rearrangements about 90% or about 30% of the time in an earlier analysis of several hundred of the donors. Correlated functional status among segregating V segments might be attributable to linkage disequilibrium, but an unknown experimental factor could not be ruled out. The classifier was reported to diagnose cytomegalovirus status with high specificity and sensitivity in both the original cohort and the validation cohort. Three of the identified cytomegalovirus-associated TCR beta chains were confirmed in vitro to be specific for cytomegalovirus antigens. Roughly uniform sequencing depth across donors was assumed in presence/absence analyses, although this assumption may not hold. The authors suggested that the approach could potentially be extended to other disease states and immunological phenotypes. An association between a missense DCLRE1C variant and V-gene and J-gene trimming of TCR beta chains was found in a later genetic analysis and replicated in an independent cohort. HLA typing was unavailable for some donors at each locus, so association tests used only the typed subset. A later analysis found that TCR association rates varied across HLA loci, with DRB1 alleles showing the most associated TCRs and HLA-C alleles the fewest. Because counts were too low, approximately 18 rarely observed V segments, including chromosome 9 orphons, were excluded from the earlier analysis of under 650 of the donors. While some public TCRs were present in many individuals, most TCR sequences turned up only very rarely across donors. According to a later analysis, most CMV-associated TCR beta chains appeared to be HLA-restricted, and the HLA associations seemed to be driven largely by CMV exposure. A later analysis reported that several top co-occurrence clusters appeared linked to parvovirus B19, influenza, CMV and Epstein-Barr virus. Strong co-occurrence of HLA alleles, especially DR and DQ, made assigning TCR associations to individual alleles difficult. Compared with equally common non-associated chains, HLA-associated TCR beta chains in a later analysis were more clonally expanded and had lower generation probabilities.

The cohort comprised around 700 healthy bone marrow donors. At the time of sampling, all cohort members were nominally healthy, though unrecorded immune exposures were likely present. The donor tested CMV seropositive and was one of the 289 seropositive cohort members. Every donor gave a peripheral blood sample, and the peripheral blood mononuclear cells from that sample were used for TCR beta sequencing. The Qiagen DNeasy Blood Extraction Kit was used to extract genomic DNA from the blood cell samples. In the case of this clone: It has no known antigen specificity. No much larger clone is present one base from it, and per-base qualities are unavailable.

Sequences SGHAT (CDR1) and FQNNGV (CDR2) are obtained from the germline V gene. Germline trimming amounts to 3 bases on V and 6 bases on J, with 10 as the count of junction bases outside the gene matches. The CDR3 covers 15 residues, taking in both the cysteine and the phenylalanine. Just the 45-base CDR3 DNA is kept, in frame starting at base 1. Libraries were constructed by the immunoSEQ multiplex PCR assay. The multiplex PCR relied on a mix of 60 forward primers for TCR Vbeta segments and 13 reverse primers for TCR Jbeta segments. A multiplex PCR assay on genomic DNA amplified the CDR3 region of rearranged TCR beta genes. On the Illumina HiSeq System, the amplified TCR beta libraries were sequenced as 87-base-pair reads. From the authors' description of their analysis: Across the 666 repertoires, a later analysis counted about 81 million unique TCR beta chains, roughly 11 million of which were shared by at least two donors. Raw reads were error-corrected and collapsed into unique sequences by a nearest-neighbor algorithm in which closely related sequences were merged to remove PCR and sequencing errors. To assign V, D and J gene segments, CDR3 sequences were aligned to IMGT reference sequences. For a sequence to be retained, a match of at least six nucleotides to both a V gene segment and a J gene segment was required. A rearrangement was called productive if the CDR3 had no stop codons and remained in frame with V and J, and every other rearrangement was called non-productive. CDR3 was defined according to IMGT convention as the region running from the second conserved V-encoded cysteine to the conserved J-encoded phenylalanine. In an earlier analysis of around 600 of the donors, sequences lacking an unambiguous match to a single V gene segment were excluded. In an earlier analysis of some 590 of the donors, a V segment was called functional when productive rearrangements were above 56.7%, and segregating when the standard deviation between donors exceeded 5%. A statistical classification framework was built to diagnose cytomegalovirus status from the catalog of TCR beta chain sequences. In a later analysis, TCR nucleotide sequences were compared against IMGT/GENE-DB human TR gene sequences so that V and J genes could be assigned. In a later analysis, CDR3 sequences and most-parsimonious VDJ recombination scenarios were assigned using the TCRdist pipeline. In a later analysis, each TCR beta chain was defined by its CDR3 amino acid sequence together with its V-gene family, and reads lacking a unique V-gene family were excluded. As a way to deal with suspected cross-contamination and a sequencing artifact, a later analysis dropped roughly 600 nucleotide sequences that were highly shared and had low generation probability. For each public chain, a later analysis derived a clonal expansion index from normalized ranks of inferred template counts within each repertoire. In a later analysis, generation probabilities were computed using a VDJ recombination model fitted to out-of-frame rearrangements, and the results were checked against IGoR. Hypergeometric tests were used in a later analysis to score TCR-TCR, TCR-HLA and TCR-CMV co-occurrence, with a repertoire-size bias correction applied to the TCR pairs. In a later analysis, false discovery rates were estimated by permuting HLA or CMV assignments 20 times. A later analysis grouped co-occurring TCRs with DBSCAN, adding TCRdist sequence similarity when clustering within HLA-allele-positive subsets. For co-occurrence clustering, repertoires with fewer than 30,000 or more than 120,000 public chains were excluded, along with roughly 5 repertoires with anomalous nucleotide sharing. The immuneACCESS repertoire file appears here via TCRdb, limited to in-frame rearrangements. These files lack a portion of the clones; in checked studies, under half of the deficit traces to unresolved V genes, and the cause of the others is not known. V, J and clone size are those of that table, while D and trimming were read from the DNA. Across this sample there are about 180,000 clones, with 80% seen only once. The ten largest clones add up to 6% to 7.5% of the sample.

The sequenced material came from PBMCs. This clonotype originated in a man aged 25-40 years in good health and CMV-seropositive. The chain is assembled from TRBV11-2 and TRBJ2-7, and TRBD2 matches 8 of the central bases. The CDR3 region: CASSFLTGGPGEQYF. The nucleotide sequence reads as follows: TGTGCCAGCAGCTTTCTTACGGGAGGGCCCGGCGAGCAGTACTTC.